A selection of T cell receptor beta chains follows, all from one sample in a study of cytomegalovirus exposure and HLA in healthy donors. Sequencing was performed with immunoSEQ multiplex PCR; in TCRdb, only in-frame clones are kept and a portion is missing. This table holds 90,000 to 120,000 clones, approximately 79% found once. The specimen was PBMCs. The receptors here all came from a man younger than 30 in good health and CMV-seronegative. The CDR3 runs from the conserved cysteine through the conserved F or W.

v_call	j_call	cdr3_aa
TRBV19	TRBJ1-2	CASTDRANYGYTF
TRBV7-2	TRBJ2-3	CASSLWDGGADTQYF
TRBV5-1	TRBJ1-2	CASSLGAGTAYGYTF
TRBV28	TRBJ2-1	CASSTLTTEQFF
TRBV7-9	TRBJ2-5	CASRDRETQYF
TRBV10-3	TRBJ2-7	CAIREAGREQYF
TRBV19	TRBJ1-5	CASSPVNSNQPQHF
TRBV2	TRBJ2-5	CASSENSGGARTQYF
TRBV28	TRBJ1-6	CASSSGGDTSNSPLHF
TRBV29-1	TRBJ2-1	CSVCTTGFCEGQFF
TRBV7-3	TRBJ2-2	CASSPHRQGASGELFF
TRBV6-6	TRBJ2-7	CASSYSIAYEQYF
TRBV19	TRBJ1-2	CASSTRHDRDYGYTF
TRBV5-1	TRBJ1-2	CASSLRDYGYPF
TRBV25-1	TRBJ1-3	CASSDTVVSGNTIYF
TRBV21-1	TRBJ1-5	CASRTGGPGVNQPQHF
TRBV16	TRBJ1-2	CASSHGGGYGYTF
TRBV5-1	TRBJ2-1	CASSPGWGGHNEQFF
TRBV5-4	TRBJ2-7	CASSPRTRGEQYF
TRBV6-5	TRBJ1-5	CASRDTGLDSQPQHF
TRBV7-8	TRBJ2-1	CASSLAGQGNEQFF
TRBV5-1	TRBJ1-2	CASSLSAGERGYTF
TRBV11-2	TRBJ1-5	CASSFTGINQPQHF
TRBV19	TRBJ1-2	CASSRQVTNYGYTF
TRBV7-9	TRBJ2-3	CASSFRTRGDTDTQYF
TRBV5-1	TRBJ1-2	CASSPTAIQGVGYTF
TRBV5-1	TRBJ1-3	CASSFRSGNTIYF
TRBV2	TRBJ2-1	CASSESGRDNEQFF
TRBV19	TRBJ2-5	CASSIMQGGETQYF
TRBV7-9	TRBJ1-2	CATEWAELYGYTF
TRBV28	TRBJ1-5	CASSLWRGLGNQPQHF
TRBV6-5	TRBJ1-2	CASSYSSRGVYGYTF
TRBV5-6	TRBJ2-7	CASSLVAQGVNEQYF
TRBV5-1	TRBJ1-2	CASSPEGTDYGYTF
TRBV6-5	TRBJ1-1	CASRDFTEAFF
TRBV6-5	TRBJ2-5	CASSYTSGGETQYF
TRBV11-3	TRBJ1-2	CASRGGISIRYGYTF
TRBV29-1	TRBJ2-7	CSVEGLGGGEQYF
TRBV20-1	TRBJ1-2	CSARDPYGYTF
TRBV6-5	TRBJ1-1	CASSYSVQGRTEAFF
TRBV6-4	TRBJ2-7	CASRDRGRRPYEQYF
TRBV18	TRBJ2-7	CASSPRGEQYF
TRBV28	TRBJ2-3	CASLIAGGPTDTQYF
TRBV14	TRBJ1-1	CASSQIRGRSNTEAFF
TRBV2	TRBJ1-4	CASRGGTGITNEKLFF
TRBV19	TRBJ2-1	CASNYLGDNEQFF
TRBV7-3	TRBJ2-7	CASSSGQGEAEQYF
TRBV7-9	TRBJ1-2	CASSWGQGDGYTF
TRBV25-1	TRBJ2-4	CASSEGQGENIQYF
TRBV4-3	TRBJ2-5	CASSQDRRRGGEETQYF
TRBV9	TRBJ2-5	CASSVGTSLSETQYF
TRBV9	TRBJ1-1	CASSVGVAGVNTEAFF
TRBV18	TRBJ1-5	CASSRVQVPGEPQHF